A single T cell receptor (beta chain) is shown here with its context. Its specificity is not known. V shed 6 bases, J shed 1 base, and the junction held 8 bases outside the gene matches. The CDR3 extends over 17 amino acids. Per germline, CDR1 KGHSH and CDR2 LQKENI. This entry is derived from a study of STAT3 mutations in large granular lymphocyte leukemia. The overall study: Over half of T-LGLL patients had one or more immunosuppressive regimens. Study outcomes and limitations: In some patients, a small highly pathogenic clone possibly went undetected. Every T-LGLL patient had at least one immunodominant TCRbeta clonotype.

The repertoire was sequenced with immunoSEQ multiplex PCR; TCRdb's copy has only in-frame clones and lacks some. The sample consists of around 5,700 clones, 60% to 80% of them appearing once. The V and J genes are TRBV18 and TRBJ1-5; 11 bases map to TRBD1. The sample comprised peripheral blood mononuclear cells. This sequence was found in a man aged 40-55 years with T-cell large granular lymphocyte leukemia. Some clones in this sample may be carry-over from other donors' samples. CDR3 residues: CASSIGQGAISNQPQHF. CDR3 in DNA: TGTGCCAGCTCTATCGGACAGGGGGCCATAAGCAATCAGCCCCAGCATTTT.